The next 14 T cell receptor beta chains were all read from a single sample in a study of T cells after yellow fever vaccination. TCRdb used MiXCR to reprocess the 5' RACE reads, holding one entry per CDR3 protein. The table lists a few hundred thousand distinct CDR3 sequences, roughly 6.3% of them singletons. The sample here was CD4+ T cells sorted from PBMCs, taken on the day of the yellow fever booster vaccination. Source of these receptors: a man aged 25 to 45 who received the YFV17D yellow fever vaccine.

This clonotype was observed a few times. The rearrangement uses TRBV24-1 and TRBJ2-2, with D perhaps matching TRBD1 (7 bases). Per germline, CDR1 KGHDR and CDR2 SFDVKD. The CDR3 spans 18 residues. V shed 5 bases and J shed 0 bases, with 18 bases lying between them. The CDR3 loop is CATSGGVEGATNTGELFF. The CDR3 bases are TGTGCCACCAGTGGGGGCGTGGAGGGGGCGACGAACACCGGGGAGCTGTTTTTT.

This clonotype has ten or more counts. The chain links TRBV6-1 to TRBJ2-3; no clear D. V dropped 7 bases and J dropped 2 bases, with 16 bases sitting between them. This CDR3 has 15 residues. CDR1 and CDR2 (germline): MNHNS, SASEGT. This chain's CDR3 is CASTDSYPYTDTQYF. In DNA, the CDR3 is TGTGCCAGCACCGATTCCTATCCTTACACAGATACGCAGTATTTT.

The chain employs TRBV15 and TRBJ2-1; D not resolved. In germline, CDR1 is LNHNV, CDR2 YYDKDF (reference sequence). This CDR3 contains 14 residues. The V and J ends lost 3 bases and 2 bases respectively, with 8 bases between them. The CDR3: CATSRDLTYNEQFF. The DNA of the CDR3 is TGTGCCACCAGCAGGGACCTCACCTACAATGAGCAGTTCTTC. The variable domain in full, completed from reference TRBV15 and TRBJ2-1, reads DAMVIQNPRYQVTQFGKPVTLSCSQTLNHNVMYWYQQKSSQAPKLLFHYYDKDFNNEADTPDNFQSRRPNTSFCFLDIRSPGLGDTAMYLCATSRDLTYNEQFFGPGTRLTVL.

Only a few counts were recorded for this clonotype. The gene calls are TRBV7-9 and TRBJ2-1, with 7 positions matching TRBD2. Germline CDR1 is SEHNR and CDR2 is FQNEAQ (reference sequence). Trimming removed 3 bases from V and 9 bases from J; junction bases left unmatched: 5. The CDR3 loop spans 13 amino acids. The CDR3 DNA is TGTGCCAGCAGCTTGGGCGGGAGCGGTGAGCAGTTCTTC. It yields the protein CASSLGGSGEQFF. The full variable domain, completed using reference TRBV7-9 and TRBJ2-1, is DTGVSQNPRHKITKRGQNVTFRCDPISEHNRLYWYRQTLGQGPEFLTYFQNEAQLEKSRLLSDRFSAERPKGSFSTLEIQRTEQGDSAMYLCASSLGGSGEQFFGPGTRLTVL.

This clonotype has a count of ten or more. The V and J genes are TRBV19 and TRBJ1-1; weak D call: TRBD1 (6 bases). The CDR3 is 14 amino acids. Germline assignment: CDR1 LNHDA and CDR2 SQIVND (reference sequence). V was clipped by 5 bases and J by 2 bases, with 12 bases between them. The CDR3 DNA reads TGTGCCAGTAGTCTCGAGGGACACAACACTGAAGCTTTCTTT. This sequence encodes CASSLEGHNTEAFF.

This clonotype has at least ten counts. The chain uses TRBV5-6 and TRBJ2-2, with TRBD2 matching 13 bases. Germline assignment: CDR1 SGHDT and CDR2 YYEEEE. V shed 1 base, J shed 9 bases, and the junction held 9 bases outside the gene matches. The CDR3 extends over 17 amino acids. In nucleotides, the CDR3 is TGTGCCAGCAGCTTGTTCGGACTAGCGGGAGATGCGCGGGAGCTGTTTTTT. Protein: CASSLFGLAGDARELFF.

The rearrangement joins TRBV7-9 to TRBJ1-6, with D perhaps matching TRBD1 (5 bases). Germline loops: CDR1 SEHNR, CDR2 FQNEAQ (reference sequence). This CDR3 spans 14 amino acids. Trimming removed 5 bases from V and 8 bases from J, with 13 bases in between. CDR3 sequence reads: CASSHNGGDSPLHF. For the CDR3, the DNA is TGTGCCAGCAGCCACAATGGGGGGGATTCACCCCTCCACTTT.

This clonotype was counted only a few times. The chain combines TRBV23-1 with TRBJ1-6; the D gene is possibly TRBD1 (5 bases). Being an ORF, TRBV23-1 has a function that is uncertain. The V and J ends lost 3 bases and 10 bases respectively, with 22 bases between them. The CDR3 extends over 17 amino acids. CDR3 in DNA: TGCGCCAGCAGTCATTGCCGCTGGGACGCCTTTGGATCACCCCTCCACTTT. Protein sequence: CASSHCRWDAFGSPLHF.

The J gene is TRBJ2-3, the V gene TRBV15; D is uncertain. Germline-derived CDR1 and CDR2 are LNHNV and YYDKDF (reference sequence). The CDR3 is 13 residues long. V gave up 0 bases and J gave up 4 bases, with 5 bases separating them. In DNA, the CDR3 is TGTGCCACCAGCAGAGATCACGCAGATACGCAGTATTTT. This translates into CATSRDHADTQYF.

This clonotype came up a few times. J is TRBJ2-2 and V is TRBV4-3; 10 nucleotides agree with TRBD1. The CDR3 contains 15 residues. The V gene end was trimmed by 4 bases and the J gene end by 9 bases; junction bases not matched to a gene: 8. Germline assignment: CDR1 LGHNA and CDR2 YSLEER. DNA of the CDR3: TGCGCCAGCAGCCTCTCGACAGGGGGCAGGTGGGAGCTGTTTTTT. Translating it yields CASSLSTGGRWELFF.

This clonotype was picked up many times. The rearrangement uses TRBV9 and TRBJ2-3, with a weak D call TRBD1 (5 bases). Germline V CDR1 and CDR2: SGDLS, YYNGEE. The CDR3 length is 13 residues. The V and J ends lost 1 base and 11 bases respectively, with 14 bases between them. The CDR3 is CASSVNDRREQYF. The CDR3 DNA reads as TGTGCCAGCAGCGTAAATGACAGACGAGAGCAGTATTTT.

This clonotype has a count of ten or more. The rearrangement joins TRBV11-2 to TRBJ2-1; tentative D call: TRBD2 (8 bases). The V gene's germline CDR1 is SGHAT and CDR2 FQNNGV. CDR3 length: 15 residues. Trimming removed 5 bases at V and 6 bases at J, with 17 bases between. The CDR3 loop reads CASSPTGLAGNEQFF. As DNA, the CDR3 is TGTGCCAGCAGCCCGACAGGGCTAGCGGGCAATGAGCAGTTCTTC.

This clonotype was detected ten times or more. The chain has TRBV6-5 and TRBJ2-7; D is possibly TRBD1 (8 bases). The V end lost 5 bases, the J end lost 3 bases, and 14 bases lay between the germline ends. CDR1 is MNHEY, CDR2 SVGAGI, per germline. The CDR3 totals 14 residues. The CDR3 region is CASSHTGGGYEQYF. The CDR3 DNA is TGTGCCAGCAGTCACACAGGGGGGGGCTACGAGCAGTACTTC.

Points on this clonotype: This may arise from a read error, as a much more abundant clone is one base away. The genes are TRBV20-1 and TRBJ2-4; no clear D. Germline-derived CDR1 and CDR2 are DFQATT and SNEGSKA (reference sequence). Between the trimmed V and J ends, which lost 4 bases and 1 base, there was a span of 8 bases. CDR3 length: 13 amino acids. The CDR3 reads CSATGWAKNIQYF. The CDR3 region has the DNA TGCAGTGCTACAGGCTGGGCCAAAAACATTCAGTACTTC.